These 29 T cell receptor beta chains share one sample of origin, sequenced in a study of T-cell memory formation after mild COVID-19. TCRdb re-derived calls from the 5' RACE reads in MiXCR, one entry per CDR3 protein. The sample comprises roughly 250,000 distinct CDR3 sequences, approximately 16% of which are singletons, and 3.5% rests with the top ten. Sample: PBMCs or a T cell subset sorted from them (not recorded which). These receptors originate from a man aged 18 to 30 who had mild COVID-19 (a few samples of this study predate the infection). Cell type and time point are not known.

The CDR3 DNA reads TGTGCCAGCAGTGCCTACGGCGGCCAAAACACTGAAGCTTTCTTT. Protein: CASSAYGGQNTEAFF. This chain uses TRBV2 with TRBJ1-1; D gene uncertain. The V end lost 4 bases, the J end lost 2 bases, and 14 bases lay between the germline ends. Germline CDR1 and CDR2: SNHLY and FYNNEI. The CDR3 sequence is 15 residues long.

The CDR3, as DNA: TGTGCCAGCAGCCCGCAAACGAGGGGGGAGGCGGTTGTCTACGAGCAGTACTTC. Encoded protein: CASSPQTRGEAVVYEQYF. The chain carries TRBV4-2 and TRBJ2-7; D possibly matches TRBD1 or TRBD2 (6 bases each). CDR1 and CDR2 (germline): LGHNA, YNFKEQ. The CDR3 is 18 residues long. V was clipped by 4 bases and J by 3 bases, with 25 bases between them.

This chain links TRBV4-2 with TRBJ2-3; D gene unclear. The CDR3 consists of 13 residues. Germline V gene lookup returns CDR1 LGHNA and CDR2 YNFKEQ. V dropped 0 bases and J dropped 10 bases, with 11 bases sitting between them. CDR3 amino acids: CASSQEPLDPQYF. As DNA, the CDR3 is TGTGCCAGCAGCCAAGAGCCACTCGACCCGCAGTATTTT.

This clonotype was counted only a few times. The chain links TRBV12-3 or TRBV12-4 to TRBJ2-6, with 10 positions matching TRBD1. J lost 0 bases, V lost 8 bases, and 7 bases had no gene match. CDR3 length equals 17 residues. The CDR3 here is CASVPGQGSSGANVLTF. The CDR3 nucleotides are TGTGCCAGCGTACCGGGACAGGGGAGCTCTGGGGCCAACGTCCTGACTTTC.

This clonotype came up once. The rearrangement uses TRBV5-1 and TRBJ2-3, with 7 nucleotides matching TRBD1. Germline loops: CDR1 SGHRS, CDR2 YFSETQ. The CDR3 covers 17 residues. The trim removed 1 base at V and 6 bases at J, leaving 14 bases unmatched. CDR3 bases: TGCGCCAGCAGCTTGTTCTCGGGCACCACAGGGGCGGATACGCAGTATTTT. Translated: CASSLFSGTTGADTQYF.

This clonotype was seen more than once but under ten times. This chain joins TRBV15 and TRBJ1-4; TRBD1 agrees at 12 bases. The V and J ends lost 3 bases and 6 bases, in that order; junction bases with no gene match: 2. The CDR3 covers 15 residues. CDR1 and CDR2 from the germline V gene are LNHNV and YYDKDF (reference sequence). The CDR3 here is CATSSRDRGHEKLFF. In nucleotides, the CDR3 is TGTGCCACCAGCAGCCGGGACAGGGGGCATGAAAAACTGTTTTTT.

This clonotype showed up many times. The V and J genes are TRBV18 and TRBJ1-1; 7 bases are shared with TRBD1. In germline, CDR1 is KGHSH, CDR2 LQKENI. The CDR3 runs to 14 residues. The junction had 2 bases not matched to a gene; V was cut back by 1 base and J by 3 bases. CDR3 nucleotide sequence: TGTGCCAGCTCACCACGCAGGGGGGACACTGAAGCTTTCTTT. Translation: CASSPRRGDTEAFF.

There are a few counts of this clonotype. This sequence joins TRBV20-1 and TRBJ2-7; TRBD1 matches at 7 bases. Germline CDR1 DFQATT, CDR2 SNEGSKA (reference sequence). The CDR3 has 15 amino acids. Trimming removed 3 bases from V and 3 bases from J; junction bases left unmatched: 11. The CDR3 reads CSASNIRDRHYEQYF. The CDR3 DNA is TGCAGTGCTAGTAACATCCGGGACAGACACTACGAGCAGTACTTC.

This clonotype has ten or more counts. The gene calls are TRBV6-5 and TRBJ2-5; possible D gene TRBD2, 5 bases. V gave up 8 bases and J gave up 5 bases, with 12 bases separating them. CDR3 length equals 12 residues. Germline V gene lookup returns CDR1 MNHEY and CDR2 SVGAGI. In DNA form, the CDR3 reads TGTGCCAGCGGCCTAGGAGGCGAGACCCAGTACTTC. This encodes CASGLGGETQYF.

This chain joins TRBV6-5 and TRBJ2-5, with 12 bases identical to TRBD2. This CDR3 comprises 17 residues. Germline values: CDR1 MNHEY, CDR2 SVGAGI. Trimming removed 6 bases from V and 5 bases from J; junction bases left unmatched: 13. As DNA, the CDR3 is TGTGCCAGCAGGGATCTAGCGGGGGGGCCGTTGAGGGAGACCCAGTACTTC. Its translation: CASRDLAGGPLRETQYF.

The chain links TRBV7-2 to TRBJ1-5; TRBD1 matches at 7 bases. The trim removed 5 bases at V and 7 bases at J, leaving 11 bases unmatched. Germline V gene sequence: CDR1 SGHTA, CDR2 FQGNSA. The CDR3 runs to 15 residues. CDR3 bases: TGTGCCAGCAGCCGCAGGGGGGAAGGTCGACAGCCCCAGCATTTT. It translates to CASSRRGEGRQPQHF. Complete variable domain (other parts from reference TRBV7-2 and TRBJ1-5): GAGVSQSPSNKVTEKGKDVELRCDPISGHTALYWYRQSLGQGLEFLIYFQGNSAPDKSGLPSDRFSAERTGGSVSTLTIQRTQQEDSAVYLCASSRRGEGRQPQHFGDGTRLSIL.

A few counts support this clonotype. V is TRBV7-9 and J is TRBJ1-2; D remains unclear. Germline CDR1 SEHNR, CDR2 FQNEAQ (reference sequence). The length of the CDR3 is 12 residues. The germline V and J ends were trimmed by 0 bases and 4 bases, with 3 bases remaining between them. Here the CDR3 DNA reads TGTGCCAGCAGCTTAGCGGGCTATGGCTACACCTTC. Its translation is CASSLAGYGYTF.

Only a few counts were recorded for this clonotype. The chain is built from TRBV28 and TRBJ2-1; 9 bases map to TRBD1. The trim removed 5 bases at V and 6 bases at J, leaving 14 bases unmatched. This CDR3 spans 17 amino acids. CDR1 is MDHEN, CDR2 SYDVKM, per germline. The CDR3 sequence: CASSEMGFGTGPNEQFF. DNA of the CDR3: TGTGCCAGCAGTGAAATGGGCTTTGGGACAGGGCCCAATGAGCAGTTCTTC.

The chain combines TRBV20-1 with TRBJ2-5, with TRBD1 as a possible D gene (6 bases). The V gene lost 6 bases and the J gene lost 1 base, with 12 bases spanning the gap. The CDR3 covers 13 residues. CDR1 DFQATT and CDR2 SNEGSKA come from the germline V gene (reference sequence). Here the CDR3 DNA reads TGCAGTGCCCCCCGGGACATCCAAGAGACCCAGTACTTC. It is translated as CSAPRDIQETQYF.

This clonotype was seen a few times. The chain is built from TRBV6-2 or TRBV6-3 and TRBJ2-7; D call uncertain. Deletions cut 5 bases from V and 6 bases from J, with 14 bases between. Germline loops: CDR1 MNHEY, CDR2 SVGEGT. The CDR3 extends over 13 amino acids. The CDR3 is CASSPPSIGEQYF. The CDR3 coding sequence is TGTGCCAGCAGTCCCCCATCAATCGGCGAGCAGTACTTC.

The chain employs TRBV7-2 and TRBJ2-5; D could derive from TRBD1 or TRBD2 (6 bases each). Germline-derived CDR1 and CDR2 are SGHTA and FQGNSA. The V gene lost 1 base and the J gene lost 7 bases, with 22 bases spanning the gap. This CDR3 is built from 17 residues. DNA of the CDR3: TGTGCCAGCAGCTTAGGGAGGGGACACAGTTCAAGAGTGACCCAGTACTTC. This encodes CASSLGRGHSSRVTQYF.

Only a few counts were recorded for this clonotype. The chain uses TRBV20-1 and TRBJ1-6, with TRBD1 identical over 10 bases. Unmatched junction bases numbered 6, after V lost 3 bases and J lost 10 bases. Germline assignment: CDR1 DFQATT and CDR2 SNEGSKA (reference sequence). There are 14 residues in the CDR3. The CDR3 coding sequence is TGCAGTGCTAGCCTGACAGGGGGCAACTCACCCCTCCACTTT. Residues: CSASLTGGNSPLHF.

The table lists this clonotype with a count of one. V and J are TRBV16 and TRBJ1-5, with D hard to call. The germline V gene encodes CDR1 KGHSY and CDR2 FQNENV. CDR3 length: 13 residues. Trimming stripped 1 base from V and 5 bases from J, with 6 bases between. The CDR3 DNA reads as TGTGCCAGCAGCCAATTAGAGTATCAGCCCCAGCATTTT. This translates into CASSQLEYQPQHF.

Only a few counts were recorded for this clonotype. The V call is TRBV15, the J call TRBJ2-6; D gene ambiguous. V lost 3 bases to trimming and J lost 0 bases, with 6 bases between them. CDR1 and CDR2 (germline): LNHNV, YYDKDF (reference sequence). This CDR3 is built from 15 residues. CDR3 residues: CATSSSFSGANVLTF. CDR3 sequence (DNA): TGTGCCACCAGCAGCTCGTTCTCTGGGGCCAACGTCCTGACTTTC.

Turning to this clonotype: A read error may explain this, as a much larger clone is one base away. The CDR3 sequence is CASSDWGGVNSPLHF. The DNA for the CDR3 is TGTGCCAGCAGTGACTGGGGGGGCGTGAATTCACCCCTCCACTTT. The rearrangement joins TRBV6-5 to TRBJ1-6; D might be TRBD1 (6 bases). This CDR3 spans 15 amino acids. Per the germline V gene, CDR1 is MNHEY and CDR2 is SVGAGI. V was pared by 5 bases and J by 7 bases, with 15 bases between.

Only a few counts were recorded for this clonotype. CDR3 in amino acids: CASSLSGAGGYEQYV. CDR3 DNA: TGTGCCAGCAGTTTGTCCGGGGCCGGGGGATACGAGCAGTACGTC. V gene TRBV28 combines with J gene TRBJ2-7; possible D gene TRBD2, 6 bases. V lost 3 bases and J lost 4, with 16 bases in between. Germline V CDR1 and CDR2: MDHEN, SYDVKM. This CDR3 is built from 15 residues.

The table lists this clonotype with a few counts. The chain uses TRBV7-3 and TRBJ2-3; 8 bases map to TRBD2. CDR3 length: 16 residues. Germline V gives CDR1 SGHTA, CDR2 FQGTGA. The trim removed 1 base at V and 4 bases at J, leaving 7 bases unmatched. CDR3 DNA: TGTGCCAGCAGCTTAAACGGGGGGGCGAATCCAGATACGCAGTATTTT. Translated: CASSLNGGANPDTQYF.

The CDR3 is CASSLGRGGIQYF. CDR3 DNA: TGTGCCAGCAGCTTAGGGCGGGGGGGCATTCAGTACTTC. The chain has TRBV7-2 and TRBJ2-4; 9 positions match TRBD2. Looked up from germline, CDR1 is SGHTA and CDR2 is FQGNSA. This CDR3 spans 13 amino acids. With 1 base clipped from V and 9 bases from J, the junction kept 1 base outside the gene matches.

The chain couples TRBV20-1 to TRBJ2-5, with no clear D. Germline loops: CDR1 DFQATT, CDR2 SNEGSKA (reference sequence). The CDR3 runs to 12 residues. The V gene lost 5 bases and the J gene lost 4 bases, with 11 bases spanning the gap. CDR3 bases: TGCAGTGCTCGGTCGGGTGGAGAGACCCAGTACTTC. Its protein is CSARSGGETQYF.

This clonotype was seen more than once but under ten times. The rearrangement uses TRBV7-9 and TRBJ1-6; a possible D gene is TRBD1 (5 bases). The CDR3 spans 18 residues. The V gene lost 2 bases and the J gene lost 2 bases, with 16 bases spanning the gap. The germline V gene encodes CDR1 SEHNR and CDR2 FQNEAQ (reference sequence). CDR3 in amino acids: CASSLWGFQGAYNSPLHF. The CDR3 bases are TGTGCCAGCAGCTTATGGGGTTTCCAGGGCGCCTATAATTCACCCCTCCACTTT.

This clonotype was picked up many times. The chain uses TRBV5-1 and TRBJ2-1; the D is unclear. Deletions cut 0 bases from V and 5 bases from J, with 12 bases between. CDR3 length equals 15 residues. Germline-derived CDR1 and CDR2 are SGHRS and YFSETQ. This CDR3 is CASSLDSWINNEQFF. The CDR3 region has the DNA TGCGCCAGCAGCTTGGACAGTTGGATCAACAATGAGCAGTTCTTC.

This clonotype has more than one count but fewer than ten. The chain couples TRBV4-3 to TRBJ2-3, with unresolved D. Per the germline V gene, CDR1 is LGHNA and CDR2 is YSLEER. V lost 4 bases and J 5 bases, leaving 16 bases between the germline ends. The length of the CDR3 is 15 residues. CDR3 amino acids: CASSPLGRTGDTQYF. In DNA form, the CDR3 reads TGCGCCAGCAGCCCCCTCGGAAGGACGGGAGATACGCAGTATTTT.

V is TRBV12-3 or TRBV12-4 and J is TRBJ2-3; 8 nucleotides match TRBD1. With 5 bases clipped from V and 0 bases from J, the junction kept 10 bases outside the gene matches. This CDR3 comprises 17 residues. CDR3 sequence reads: CASSPRTGRSSTDTQYF. In DNA, the CDR3 is TGTGCCAGCAGTCCACGGACAGGGAGATCTAGCACAGATACGCAGTATTTT.

A few counts support this clonotype. V gene TRBV5-5 combines with J gene TRBJ2-7; D is perhaps TRBD1 (6 bases). This CDR3 region has 14 residues. V dropped 3 bases and J dropped 2 bases, with 12 bases sitting between them. Germline V lookup: CDR1 SGHKS, CDR2 YYEKEE (reference sequence). The CDR3 loop reads CASSWTVPTYEQYV. Written as DNA, the CDR3 is TGTGCCAGCAGCTGGACAGTCCCTACCTACGAGCAGTACGTC.